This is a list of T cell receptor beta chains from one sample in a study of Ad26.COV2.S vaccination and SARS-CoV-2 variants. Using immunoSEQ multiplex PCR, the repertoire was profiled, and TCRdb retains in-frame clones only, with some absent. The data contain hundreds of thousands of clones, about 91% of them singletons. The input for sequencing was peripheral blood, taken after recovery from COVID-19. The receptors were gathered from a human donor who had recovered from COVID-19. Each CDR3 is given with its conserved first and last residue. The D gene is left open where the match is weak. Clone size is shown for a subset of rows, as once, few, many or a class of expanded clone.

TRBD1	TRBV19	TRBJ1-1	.	TGTGCCAGTAGTATATTAGGAGACAGGGGTAGCGGGGACACTGAAGCTTTCTTT	CASSILGDRGSGDTEAFF
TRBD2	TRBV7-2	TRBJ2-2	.	TGTGCCAGCAGCCCCCCGGGGAGGGAACTCACCGGGGAGCTGTTTTTT	CASSPPGRELTGELFF
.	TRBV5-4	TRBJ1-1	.	TGTGCCAGCAGCCTATGGACAGACCTTGAAGCTTTCTTT	CASSLWTDLEAFF
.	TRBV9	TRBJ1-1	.	TGTGCCAGCAGCGCCAAGGGCGGTAGCACTGAAGCTTTCTTT	CASSAKGGSTEAFF
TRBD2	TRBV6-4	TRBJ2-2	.	TGTGCCAGCAGCCCACTAGCGGGGGGCTCTAACACCGGGGAGCTGTTTTTT	CASSPLAGGSNTGELFF
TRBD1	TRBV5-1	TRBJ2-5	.	TGCGCCAGCAATACAGGGGGCGCGGGAGAGACCCAGTACTTC	CASNTGGAGETQYF
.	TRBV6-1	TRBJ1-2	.	TGTGCCAGCAGTGAAACGAAGAGGTACACCTTC	CASSETKRYTF
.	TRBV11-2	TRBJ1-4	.	TGTGCCAGCAGCTTAAGTGGTGGGGGGGGGACTGAAAAACTGTTTTTT	CASSLSGGGGTEKLFF
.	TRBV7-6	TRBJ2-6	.	TGTGCCAGCGGCGCCGGGGCCAACGTCCTGACTTTC	CASGAGANVLTF
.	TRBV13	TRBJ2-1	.	TGTGCCAGCAGCGGAAGGAATGAGCAGTTCTTC	CASSGRNEQFF
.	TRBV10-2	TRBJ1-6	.	TGCGCCAGCAGTGAAGCGGTGACTAGAGGTAATTCACCCCTCCACTTT	CASSEAVTRGNSPLHF
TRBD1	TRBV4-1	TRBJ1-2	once	TGCGCCAGCAGCAAAAGAGGGCACGGGACAGACCTCTATGGCTACACCTTC	CASSKRGHGTDLYGYTF
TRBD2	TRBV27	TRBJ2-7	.	TGTGCCAGCACCCCAAGCGGGGGCTACGAGCAGTACTTC	CASTPSGGYEQYF
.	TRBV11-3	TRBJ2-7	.	TGTGCCAGCAGCTTGTCATCCAGGGTTGACCACGAGCAGTACTTC	CASSLSSRVDHEQYF
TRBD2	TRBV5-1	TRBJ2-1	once	TGCGCCAGCAGTCCCGGGACTAGGTTAGCTCAAGAGCAGTTCTTC	CASSPGTRLAQEQFF
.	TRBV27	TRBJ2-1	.	TGTGCCAGCAGTTTATCGCGGACGGGCGGTGAGCAGTTCTTC	CASSLSRTGGEQFF
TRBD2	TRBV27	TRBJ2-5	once	TGTGCCAGCAGTGCCGGGACTAGCGGGCAAGAGACCCAGTACTTC	CASSAGTSGQETQYF
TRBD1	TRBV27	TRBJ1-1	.	TGTGCCAGCAGTACACCGAGTTTACAGGGGGCGGTCGCTGAAGCTTTCTTT	CASSTPSLQGAVAEAFF
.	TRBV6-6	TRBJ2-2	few	TGTGCCAGCAGTTACTCGAGCGGTCCAGCCACCGGGGAGCTGTTTTTT	CASSYSSGPATGELFF
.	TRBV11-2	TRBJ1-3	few	TGTGCCAGCAGCTTAGCTCAGGGGAAGAACACCATATATTTT	CASSLAQGKNTIYF
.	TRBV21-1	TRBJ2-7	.	TGTGCCAGCAGCGCCGAAGGACTAGCCCACGAGCAGTACTTC	CASSAEGLAHEQYF
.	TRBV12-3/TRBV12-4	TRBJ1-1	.	TGTGCCAGCAGGCGGGGAGGGGGCACTGAAGCTTTCTTT	CASRRGGGTEAFF
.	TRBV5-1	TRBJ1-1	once	TGCGCCAGCAGCTTGGGACCCCAGAACACTGAAGCTTTCTTT	CASSLGPQNTEAFF
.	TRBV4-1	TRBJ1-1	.	TGCGCCAGCAGACCGGGGACGGTGAACACTGAAGCTTTCTTT	CASRPGTVNTEAFF
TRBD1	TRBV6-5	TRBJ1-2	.	TGTGCCAGCGAATACCGGGACAGGGATGAAGGCTACACCTTC	CASEYRDRDEGYTF
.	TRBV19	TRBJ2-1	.	TGTGCCAGTAGTATAGATCTCGGGCGGGACAATGAGCAGTTCTTC	CASSIDLGRDNEQFF
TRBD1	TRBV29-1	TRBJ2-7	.	TGCAGCGTTGCACTGGGACAGGGAATTTCCTACGAGCAGTACTTC	CSVALGQGISYEQYF
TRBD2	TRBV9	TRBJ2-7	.	TGTGCCAGCAGCGTAGCGGGTAGCGGGGACGAGCAGTACTTC	CASSVAGSGDEQYF
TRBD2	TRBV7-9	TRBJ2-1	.	TGTGCCAGCACCCTTAGAGCACTAGCGGGGCCCGGTGAGCAGTTCTTC	CASTLRALAGPGEQFF
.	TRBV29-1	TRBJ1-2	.	TGCAGCGTGGGGGCTCGTAACTATGGCTACACCTTC	CSVGARNYGYTF
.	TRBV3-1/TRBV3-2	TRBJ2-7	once	TGTGCCAGCAGCCAAGCGGAGTCCGAGCAGTACTTC	CASSQAESEQYF
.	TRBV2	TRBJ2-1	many	TGTGCCAGCGCCTTAGGAAGGGGACCCTACAATGAGCAGTTCTTC	CASALGRGPYNEQFF
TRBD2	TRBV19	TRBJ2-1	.	TGTGCCAGTGGGGAGGGTTACAATGAGCAGTTCTTC	CASGEGYNEQFF
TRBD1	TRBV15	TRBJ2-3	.	TGTGCCACCAGCAGAGATCCGCGGGACAGGGGTATGGATACGCAGTATTTT	CATSRDPRDRGMDTQYF
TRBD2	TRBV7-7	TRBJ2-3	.	TGTGCCAGCAGCAATTCCAAGGCAGGAAGGCGGGGGGCCGGTGCTAGCACAGATACGCAGTATTTT	CASSNSKAGRRGAGASTDTQYF
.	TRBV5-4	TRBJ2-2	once	TGTGCCAGCAGCTTGGGGCAGGGTACCTTTCCCGGGGAGCTGTTTTTT	CASSLGQGTFPGELFF
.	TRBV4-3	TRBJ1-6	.	TGCGCCAGCAGCCAAGACGTGACACCTAATAATTCACCCCTCCACTTT	CASSQDVTPNNSPLHF
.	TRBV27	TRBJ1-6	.	TGTGCCAGCAGTTTAAGGCAGGGACGTAATTCACCCCTCCACTTT	CASSLRQGRNSPLHF
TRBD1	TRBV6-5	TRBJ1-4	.	TGTGCCAGCAGGGGACAGGAAGGGGTAAAACTGTTTTTT	CASRGQEGVKLFF
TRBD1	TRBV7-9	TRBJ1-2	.	TGTGCCAGCAGCTTAGTACAGGGGTTATATGGCTACACCTTC	CASSLVQGLYGYTF
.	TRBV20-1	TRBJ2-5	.	TGCAGTGCTCAGCAAGAGACCCAGTACTTC	CSAQQETQYF
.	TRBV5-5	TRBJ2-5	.	TGTGCCAGCAGCACCGGGGACCTGGAGACCCAGTACTTC	CASSTGDLETQYF
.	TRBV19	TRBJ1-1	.	TGTGCCAGTAGTCCCGACAGGTGGCGCACTGAAGCTTTCTTT	CASSPDRWRTEAFF
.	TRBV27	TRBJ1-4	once	TGTGCCAGCAGCCCCGGAAAGGGAAGCGAAAAACTGTTTTTT	CASSPGKGSEKLFF
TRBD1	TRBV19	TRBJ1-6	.	TGTGCCAGTAGGGCGGACAGGGTCTATAATTCACCCCTCCACTTT	CASRADRVYNSPLHF
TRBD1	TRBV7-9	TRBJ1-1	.	TGTGCCAGCAGCTCCGACAGGGGGCTAGGGGTGAACACTGAAGCTTTCTTT	CASSSDRGLGVNTEAFF
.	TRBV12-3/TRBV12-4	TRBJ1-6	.	TGTGCCAGCGGTCAGGGCTATTCACCCCTCCACTTT	CASGQGYSPLHF
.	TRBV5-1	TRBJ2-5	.	TGCGCCAGCAGCTGGACAGTTTCAGAGACCCAGTACTTC	CASSWTVSETQYF
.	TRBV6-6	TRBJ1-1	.	TGTGCCAGCAGCCCTTCGGGGTATACTGAAGCTTTCTTT	CASSPSGYTEAFF
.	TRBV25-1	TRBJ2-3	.	TGTGCCAGCGGACCTTCGACAGTCGTCGCAGATACGCAGTATTTT	CASGPSTVVADTQYF
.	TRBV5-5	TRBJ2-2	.	TGTGCCAGCAGCCCACAGGGTTCGAACACCGGGGAGCTGTTTTTT	CASSPQGSNTGELFF
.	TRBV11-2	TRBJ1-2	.	TGTGCCAGCAGCTTAAGGAACAGGGCGAACTATGGCTACACCTTC	CASSLRNRANYGYTF
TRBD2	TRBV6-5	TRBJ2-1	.	TGTGCCAGCAGTTACCTAGCGGGGGTGAACTACAATGAGCAGTTCTTC	CASSYLAGVNYNEQFF
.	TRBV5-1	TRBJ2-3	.	TGCGCCAGCAGCTTGGGAGGGGTGATCACAGATACGCAGTATTTT	CASSLGGVITDTQYF
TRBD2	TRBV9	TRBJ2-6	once	TGTGCCAGCAGCGTGCCCCTGGGTAGCGGGGGGCGGGGGGCCAACGTCCTGACTTTC	CASSVPLGSGGRGANVLTF
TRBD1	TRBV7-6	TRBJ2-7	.	TGTGCCAGCAGCTTAGCGCTGGGACAGGGGGCTTACGAGCAGTACTTC	CASSLALGQGAYEQYF
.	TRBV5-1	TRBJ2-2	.	TGCGCCAGCAGCTTGATTCCTAGGAGCGGGGAGCTGTTTTTT	CASSLIPRSGELFF
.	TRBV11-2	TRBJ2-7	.	TGTGCCAGCAGAGGCGCGGGCCTCTCCTACGAGCAGTACTTC	CASRGAGLSYEQYF
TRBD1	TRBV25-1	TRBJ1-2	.	TGTGCCAGCAGCACAGGGGGCTGGAGGGAAGGCTACACCTTC	CASSTGGWREGYTF
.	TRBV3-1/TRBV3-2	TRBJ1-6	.	TGTGCCAGCAGCCAAGAGAACAGGATTAATTCACCCCTCCACTTT	CASSQENRINSPLHF